These 15 T cell receptor beta chains were all obtained from the same sample, sequenced in a study of Graves' ophthalmopathy and Graves' hyperthyroidism. Amplified material comprised TCR beta CDR3 regions derived from RNA transcripts. HTBI primers primed a first-round RT-PCR, and a second-round multiplex PCR followed. From the multiplex PCR reads, TCRdb called clonotypes with MiXCR, one entry per CDR3 protein. The sample shows more than 550,000 distinct CDR3 sequences, under 50% of them seen only once. The sequenced sample was peripheral blood. The origin of the receptors is an adult man with Graves' ophthalmopathy.

This chain links TRBV7-9 with TRBJ2-7, with 9 bases aligning to TRBD1. Germline CDR1 SEHNR, CDR2 FQNEAQ (reference sequence). Germline trimming cut 4 bases from V and 7 bases from J; bases unmatched to any gene: 14. This CDR3 contains 16 residues. Here the CDR3 reads CASSSSSGTGTNEQYF. The CDR3 bases are TGTGCCAGCAGCTCATCATCCGGGACAGGGACTAATGAGCAGTACTTC.

Ten or more counts support this clonotype. The V call is TRBV25-1, the J call TRBJ2-7, with D uncertain. The CDR3 is 12 amino acids. The germline CDR1 and CDR2 sequences are MGHDK and SYGVNS. V was trimmed by 8 bases and J by 5 bases, leaving 13 bases between them. The CDR3 reads CASAPISNEQYF. The DNA for the CDR3 is TGTGCCAGCGCACCCATTAGCAACGAGCAGTACTTC.

This clonotype was detected many times. The V and J genes are TRBV20-1 and TRBJ2-7, with a weak D call TRBD1 (5 bases). The CDR3 covers 15 residues. Germline CDR1 is DFQATT and CDR2 is SNEGSKA (reference sequence). The V gene lost 0 bases and the J gene lost 0 bases, with 12 bases spanning the gap. DNA of the CDR3: TGCAGTGCTAGAGATAGGGCAGGGCTCTCCTACGAGCAGTACTTC. Translation gives CSARDRAGLSYEQYF.

This chain links TRBV12-5 with TRBJ2-5; no firm D call. Germline CDR1 reads LGHNT; CDR2 reads FRNRAP. The CDR3 is 13 residues long. CDR3 sequence reads: CASSLGANQPQYF. CDR3 nucleotides: TGTGCCAGCAGTTTGGGCGCCAATCAGCCCCAGTACTTC.

The chain couples TRBV12-3 or TRBV12-4 to TRBJ1-5; TRBD1 is a possible D gene (6 bases). This CDR3 region has 16 residues. V lost 1 base and J 7 bases, leaving 17 bases between the germline ends. The CDR3 nucleotides are TGTGCCAGCAGTTTAGAGGGTTTCGGGGGGCTGCAGCCCCAGCATTTT. Protein product: CASSLEGFGGLQPQHF.

At least ten counts were recorded for this clonotype. The CDR3 loop is CSGVRESTEAFF. As DNA, the CDR3 is TGCAGCGGGGTCAGGGAGAGCACTGAAGCTTTCTTT. The gene calls are TRBV29-1 and TRBJ1-1, with a possible D match to TRBD1 (5 bases). CDR1 and CDR2 from the germline V gene are SQVTM and ANQGSEA. Trimming took off 7 bases at V and 4 bases at J, with 13 bases between the two ends. The CDR3 is 12 amino acids.

This clonotype was counted at least ten times. The V gene is TRBV20-1, the J gene TRBJ2-7; D is undetermined. Germline lookup yields CDR1 DFQATT and CDR2 SNEGSKA (reference sequence). This CDR3 has 14 residues. Between the trimmed V and J ends, which lost 0 bases and 1 base, there was a span of 10 bases. CDR3 DNA sequence: TGCAGTGCTAGAGACCCCGCCAAATCCTACGAGCAGTACTTC. Amino acids: CSARDPAKSYEQYF.

This clonotype has only a few counts. This sequence joins TRBV7-8 and TRBJ2-7; D is unclear. The CDR3 runs 15 residues. Germline CDR1 reads SGHVS; CDR2 reads FQNEAQ. Trimming stripped 1 base from V and 1 base from J, with 11 bases between. The DNA of the CDR3 is TGTGCCAGCAGCTTAGTATTCGGCAGATCCTACGAGCAGTACTTC. Protein product: CASSLVFGRSYEQYF.

This clonotype has ten or more counts. This chain links TRBV11-2 with TRBJ1-3; unclear D gene. The CDR3 is 17 amino acids. From germline, CDR1 is SGHAT and CDR2 FQNNGV. V was shortened by 0 bases and J by 0 bases, with 12 bases between the two germline ends. The DNA for the CDR3 is TGTGCCAGCAGCTTAGATCGGGCGATCCTCTCTGGAAACACCATATATTTT. Its translation is CASSLDRAILSGNTIYF.

About this clonotype: A much larger clone sits a single nucleotide away, making a read error possible. The rearrangement links TRBV7-8 to TRBJ2-7; maybe TRBD2 (6 bases). Per the germline V gene, CDR1 is SGHVS and CDR2 is FQNEAQ. This CDR3 has 12 amino acids. The V end lost 6 bases, the J end lost 6 bases, and 12 bases lay between the germline ends. The CDR3 loop is CASRRGFGEQYF. CDR3 sequence (DNA): TGTGCCAGCAGACGGGGGTTCGGCGAGCAGTACTTC.

The chain carries TRBV6-2 or TRBV6-3 and TRBJ1-5; 8 bases agree with TRBD1. The CDR3 consists of 14 residues. Germline V gives CDR1 MNHEY, CDR2 SVGEGT. The CDR3 DNA sequence: TGTGCTAGACCGGGACAGGCGGGGAATCAGCCCCAGCATTTT. Protein sequence: CARPGQAGNQPQHF.

This clonotype was recorded a few times. The chain links TRBV7-2 to TRBJ1-5; D is ambiguous. This CDR3 is 17 amino acids long. The germline CDR1 and CDR2 sequences are SGHTA and FQGNSA. Trimming removed 5 bases at V and 4 bases at J, with 21 bases between. The CDR3 reads CASSPRPLPQVNQPQHF. CDR3 DNA sequence: TGTGCCAGCAGCCCTCGTCCACTTCCCCAGGTAAATCAGCCCCAGCATTTT.

Ten or more counts support this clonotype. The J gene is TRBJ1-5, the V gene TRBV19, with D unresolved. Germline assignment: CDR1 LNHDA and CDR2 SQIVND (reference sequence). Trimming left V 0 bases short and J 0 bases short, with 9 bases between. This CDR3 is built from 16 residues. CDR3 sequence: CASSIDRGHSNQPQHF. Written as DNA, the CDR3 is TGTGCCAGTAGTATAGATCGCGGTCATAGCAATCAGCCCCAGCATTTT. The full variable domain, in which reference TRBV19 and TRBJ1-5 provide the parts outside the CDR3, is DGGITQSPKYLFRKEGQNVTLSCEQNLNHDAMYWYRQDPGQGLRLIYYSQIVNDFQKGDIAEGYSVSREKKESFPLTVTSAQKNPTAFYLCASSIDRGHSNQPQHFGDGTRLSIL.

Worth noting for this clonotype: Since a much larger clone is just one base distant, this may be a read error. The genes are TRBV12-3 or TRBV12-4 and TRBJ2-7, with 9 bases aligning to TRBD2. The CDR3 is 15 amino acids. CDR3: CASSLSAGGSYEKYF. The CDR3 DNA reads as TGTGCCAGCAGTTTATCGGCGGGAGGGTCCTACGAGAAGTACTTC.

In this sample, this clonotype turned up a few times. The V gene is TRBV3-1, the J gene TRBJ1-4; 8 positions agree with TRBD1. J gave up 8 bases and V 1 base, and 3 bases lay outside the gene matches. The germline gives CDR1 LGHDT, CDR2 YNNKEL (reference sequence). The CDR3 extends over 14 amino acids. CDR3 sequence: CASSQGTGKEKLFF. The DNA for the CDR3 is TGTGCCAGCAGCCAAGGGACAGGGAAAGAAAAACTGTTTTTT.